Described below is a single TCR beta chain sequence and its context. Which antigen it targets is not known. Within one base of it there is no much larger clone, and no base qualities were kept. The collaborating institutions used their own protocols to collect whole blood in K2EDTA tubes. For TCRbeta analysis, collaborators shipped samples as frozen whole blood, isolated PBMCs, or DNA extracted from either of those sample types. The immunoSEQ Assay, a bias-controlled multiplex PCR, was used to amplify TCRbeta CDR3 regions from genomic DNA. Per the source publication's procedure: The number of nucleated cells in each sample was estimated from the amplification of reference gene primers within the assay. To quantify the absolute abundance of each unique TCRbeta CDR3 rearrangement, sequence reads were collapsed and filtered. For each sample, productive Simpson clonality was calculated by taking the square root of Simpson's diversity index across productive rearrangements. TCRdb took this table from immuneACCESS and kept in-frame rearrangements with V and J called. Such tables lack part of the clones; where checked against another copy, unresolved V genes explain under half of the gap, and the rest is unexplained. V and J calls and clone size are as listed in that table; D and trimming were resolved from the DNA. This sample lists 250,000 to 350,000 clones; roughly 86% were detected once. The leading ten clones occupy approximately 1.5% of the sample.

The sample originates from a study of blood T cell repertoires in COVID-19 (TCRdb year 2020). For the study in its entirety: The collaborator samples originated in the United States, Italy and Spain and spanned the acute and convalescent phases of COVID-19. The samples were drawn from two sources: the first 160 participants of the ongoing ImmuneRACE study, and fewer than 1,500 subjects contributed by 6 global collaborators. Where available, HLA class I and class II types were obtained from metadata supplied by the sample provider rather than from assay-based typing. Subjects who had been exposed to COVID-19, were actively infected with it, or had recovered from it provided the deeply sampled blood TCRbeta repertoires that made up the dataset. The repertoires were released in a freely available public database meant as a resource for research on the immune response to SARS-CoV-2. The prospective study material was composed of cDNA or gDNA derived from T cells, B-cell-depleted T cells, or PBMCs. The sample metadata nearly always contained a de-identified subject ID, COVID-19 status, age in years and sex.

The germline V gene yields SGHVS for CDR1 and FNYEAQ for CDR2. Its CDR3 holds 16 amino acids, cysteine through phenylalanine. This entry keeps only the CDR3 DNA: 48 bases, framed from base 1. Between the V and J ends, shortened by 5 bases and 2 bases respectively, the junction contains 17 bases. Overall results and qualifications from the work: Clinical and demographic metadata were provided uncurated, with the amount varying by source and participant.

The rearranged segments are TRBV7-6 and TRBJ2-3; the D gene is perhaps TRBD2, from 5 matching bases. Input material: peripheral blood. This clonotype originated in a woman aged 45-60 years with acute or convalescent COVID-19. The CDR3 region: CASSPNNGGSTDTQYF. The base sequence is TGTGCCAGCAGCCCTAACAACGGAGGATCCACAGATACGCAGTATTTT.